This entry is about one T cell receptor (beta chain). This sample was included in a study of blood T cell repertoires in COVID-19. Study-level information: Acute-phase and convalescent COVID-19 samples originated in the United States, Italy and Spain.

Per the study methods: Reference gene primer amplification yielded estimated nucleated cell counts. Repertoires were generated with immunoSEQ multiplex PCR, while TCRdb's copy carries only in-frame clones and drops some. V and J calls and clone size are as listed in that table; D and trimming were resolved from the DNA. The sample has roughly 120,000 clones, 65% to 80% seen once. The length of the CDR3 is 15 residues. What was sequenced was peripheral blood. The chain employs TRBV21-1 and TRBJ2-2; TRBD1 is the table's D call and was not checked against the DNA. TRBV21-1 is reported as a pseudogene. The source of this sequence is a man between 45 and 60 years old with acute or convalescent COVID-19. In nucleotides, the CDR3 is TGTGCCAGCAGCAGACCAGGGGGCTATGCCGGGGAGCTGTTTTTT. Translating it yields CASSRPGGYAGELFF.